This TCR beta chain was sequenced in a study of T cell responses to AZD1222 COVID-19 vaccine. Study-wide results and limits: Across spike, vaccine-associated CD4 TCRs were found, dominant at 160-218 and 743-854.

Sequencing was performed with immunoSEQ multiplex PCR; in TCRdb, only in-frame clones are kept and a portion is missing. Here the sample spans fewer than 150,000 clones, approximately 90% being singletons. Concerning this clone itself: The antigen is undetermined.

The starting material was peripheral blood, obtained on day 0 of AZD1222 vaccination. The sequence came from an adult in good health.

Here the CDR3 reads CASSLGSNTEAFF. DNA for the CDR3: TGTGCCAGCAGTTTGGGGTCGAACACTGAAGCTTTCTTT. The rearrangement uses TRBV27 and TRBJ1-1; the D is unclear. The CDR3 runs to 13 residues. Trimming left V 3 bases short and J 1 base short, with 6 bases between. Germline V CDR1 and CDR2: MNHEY, SMNVEV (reference sequence).